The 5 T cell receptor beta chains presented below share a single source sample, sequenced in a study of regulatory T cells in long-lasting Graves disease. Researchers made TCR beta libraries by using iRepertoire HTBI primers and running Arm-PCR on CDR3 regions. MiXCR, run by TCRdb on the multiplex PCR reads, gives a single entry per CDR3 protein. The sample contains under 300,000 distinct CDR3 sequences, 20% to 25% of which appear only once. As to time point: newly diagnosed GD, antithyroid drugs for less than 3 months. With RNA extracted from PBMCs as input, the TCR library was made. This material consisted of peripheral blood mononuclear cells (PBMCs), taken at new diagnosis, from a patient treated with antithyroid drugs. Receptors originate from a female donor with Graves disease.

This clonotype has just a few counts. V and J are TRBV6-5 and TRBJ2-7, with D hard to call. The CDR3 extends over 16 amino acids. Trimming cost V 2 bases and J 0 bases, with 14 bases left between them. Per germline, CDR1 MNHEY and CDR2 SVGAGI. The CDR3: CASSYKRRLSSYEQYF. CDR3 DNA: TGTGCCAGCAGTTACAAAAGAAGACTGAGCTCCTACGAGCAGTACTTC.

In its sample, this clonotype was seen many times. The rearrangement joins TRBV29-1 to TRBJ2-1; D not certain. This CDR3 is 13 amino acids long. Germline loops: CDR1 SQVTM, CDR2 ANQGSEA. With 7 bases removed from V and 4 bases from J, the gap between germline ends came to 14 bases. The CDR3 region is CSGREGPYNEQFF. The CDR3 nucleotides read TGCAGCGGAAGGGAAGGGCCATACAATGAGCAGTTCTTC.

The CDR3 bases are TGTGCCAGCAGCCCTAGCGGGAGCTTCTACGAGCAGTACTTC. It yields the protein CASSPSGSFYEQYF. The chain joins TRBV28 to TRBJ2-7, with 10 bases identical to TRBD2. CDR1 and CDR2 (germline): MDHEN, SYDVKM. The CDR3 runs to 14 residues. After removal of 6 bases from V and 3 bases from J, the junction contained 5 bases not matched to a gene.

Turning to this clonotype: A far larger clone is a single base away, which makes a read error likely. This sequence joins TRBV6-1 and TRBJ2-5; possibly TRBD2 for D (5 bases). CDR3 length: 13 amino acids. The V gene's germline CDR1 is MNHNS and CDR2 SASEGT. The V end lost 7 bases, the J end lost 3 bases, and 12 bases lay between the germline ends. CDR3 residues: CASKRTVKETQYF. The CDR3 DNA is TGTGCCAGCAAAAGGACTGTGAAAGAGACCCAGTACTTC.

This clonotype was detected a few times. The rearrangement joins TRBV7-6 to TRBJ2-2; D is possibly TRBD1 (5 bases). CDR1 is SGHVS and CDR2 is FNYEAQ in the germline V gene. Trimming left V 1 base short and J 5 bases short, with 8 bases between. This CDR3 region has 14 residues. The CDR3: CASSLDSGTGELFF. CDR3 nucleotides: TGTGCCAGCAGCTTAGACTCAGGGACCGGGGAGCTGTTTTTT.